Listed below are T cell receptor beta chains from one sample, sequenced in a study of blood T cells in healthy people across ages. TCRdb reprocessed the 5' RACE reads with MiXCR, giving one entry per CDR3 protein. The sample contains under 800,000 distinct CDR3 sequences, roughly 47% of which appear only once. Sequencing was done on a sample of blood. The receptors shown here come from a woman in her sixties in good health. Each CDR3 is given with its conserved first and last residue. Each record gives: D gene, V gene, clone size, J gene, CDR3 protein, CDR3 DNA. A D gene is named only where the DNA matches it firmly. Only part of the rows carry a size: once, few, many, or a class if the clone is expanded.

d_gene: TRBD2
v_gene: TRBV20-1
abundance: NA
j_gene: TRBJ2-2
CDR3aa: CSARDIVAGGGTGELFF
CDR3nt: TGCAGTGCTAGAGATATCGTAGCGGGGGGTGGCACCGGGGAGCTGTTTTTT

d_gene: NA
v_gene: TRBV5-1
abundance: few
j_gene: TRBJ2-7
CDR3aa: CASSLYPSYEQYF
CDR3nt: TGCGCCAGCAGCTTGTACCCCTCCTACGAGCAGTACTTC

d_gene: NA
v_gene: TRBV7-3
abundance: NA
j_gene: TRBJ2-1
CDR3aa: CASSSSSLDEQFF
CDR3nt: TGTGCCAGCAGCTCCTCATCCCTGGATGAGCAGTTCTTC

d_gene: NA
v_gene: TRBV24-1
abundance: few
j_gene: TRBJ2-7
CDR3aa: CATSLYNEQYF
CDR3nt: TGTGCCACCAGCCTCTACAATGAGCAGTACTTC

d_gene: TRBD2
v_gene: TRBV7-6
abundance: NA
j_gene: TRBJ2-3
CDR3aa: CASSPSGSDTDTQYF
CDR3nt: TGTGCCAGCAGCCCTAGCGGAAGCGACACAGATACGCAGTATTTT

d_gene: NA
v_gene: TRBV20-1
abundance: NA
j_gene: TRBJ1-1
CDR3aa: CSARGVGVRGTEAFF
CDR3nt: TGCAGTGCTAGAGGAGTGGGGGTCAGGGGAACTGAAGCTTTCTTT

d_gene: TRBD1
v_gene: TRBV5-1
abundance: NA
j_gene: TRBJ2-5
CDR3aa: CASSEEPDRVGSEQHF
CDR3nt: TGCGCCAGCAGCGAAGAGCCCGACAGGGTAGGGAGTGAGCAGCACTTC

d_gene: NA
v_gene: TRBV5-5
abundance: NA
j_gene: TRBJ1-6
CDR3aa: CASSFSGGWGSPLHF
CDR3nt: TGTGCCAGCAGCTTCTCTGGGGGCTGGGGTTCACCCCTCCACTTT

d_gene: TRBD2
v_gene: TRBV9
abundance: NA
j_gene: TRBJ2-1
CDR3aa: CASSPTSGSANEQFF
CDR3nt: TGTGCCAGCAGCCCAACTAGCGGGAGTGCCAATGAGCAGTTCTTC

d_gene: TRBD1
v_gene: TRBV7-9
abundance: NA
j_gene: TRBJ1-2
CDR3aa: CASSLDDRAAYGYTF
CDR3nt: TGTGCCAGCAGCTTAGATGACAGGGCCGCGTATGGCTACACCTTC

d_gene: NA
v_gene: TRBV6-2/TRBV6-3
abundance: NA
j_gene: TRBJ1-5
CDR3aa: CASSRHTGFQPQHF
CDR3nt: TGTGCCAGCAGTCGCCATACAGGGTTCCAGCCCCAGCATTTT

d_gene: TRBD2
v_gene: TRBV20-1
abundance: NA
j_gene: TRBJ2-1
CDR3aa: CSARGREWQFF
CDR3nt: TGCAGTGCTAGAGGGCGGGAGTGGCAGTTCTTC

d_gene: NA
v_gene: TRBV5-1
abundance: NA
j_gene: TRBJ2-1
CDR3aa: CASSLDRLPMEQFF
CDR3nt: TGCGCCAGCAGCTTGGATCGGCTGCCAATGGAGCAGTTCTTC

d_gene: NA
v_gene: TRBV25-1
abundance: NA
j_gene: TRBJ2-1
CDR3aa: CASSEPGSSYNEQFF
CDR3nt: TGTGCCAGCAGTGAACCCGGGAGCTCCTACAATGAGCAGTTCTTC

d_gene: NA
v_gene: TRBV29-1
abundance: few
j_gene: TRBJ2-3
CDR3aa: CSVADSTDTQYF
CDR3nt: TGCAGCGTGGCAGACAGCACAGATACGCAGTATTTT

d_gene: NA
v_gene: TRBV27
abundance: few
j_gene: TRBJ2-7
CDR3aa: CASRTLTGNEQYF
CDR3nt: TGTGCCAGCAGAACTCTAACAGGGAACGAGCAGTACTTC

d_gene: NA
v_gene: TRBV19
abundance: NA
j_gene: TRBJ2-1
CDR3aa: CASSIDSGSYNEQFF
CDR3nt: TGTGCCAGTAGTATAGATAGTGGTTCCTACAATGAGCAGTTCTTC

d_gene: TRBD2
v_gene: TRBV27
abundance: NA
j_gene: TRBJ2-5
CDR3aa: CASSSAGVWETQYF
CDR3nt: TGTGCCAGCAGTTCAGCGGGAGTTTGGGAGACCCAGTACTTC

d_gene: TRBD2
v_gene: TRBV7-2
abundance: NA
j_gene: TRBJ2-5
CDR3aa: CASSLVFSGGREIQYF
CDR3nt: TGTGCCAGCAGCTTAGTCTTTAGCGGGGGGCGAGAGATCCAGTACTTC

d_gene: TRBD1
v_gene: TRBV6-6
abundance: once
j_gene: TRBJ2-3
CDR3aa: CASTFGTGTDTQYF
CDR3nt: TGTGCCAGCACATTCGGGACAGGCACAGATACGCAGTATTTT

d_gene: NA
v_gene: TRBV6-1
abundance: NA
j_gene: TRBJ2-1
CDR3aa: CTRPGRGHYNEQFF
CDR3nt: TGCACCAGGCCTGGGAGGGGGCACTACAATGAGCAGTTCTTC

d_gene: TRBD2
v_gene: TRBV12-3/TRBV12-4
abundance: NA
j_gene: TRBJ2-7
CDR3aa: CASSLARLAGVVVEQYF
CDR3nt: TGTGCCAGCAGTTTAGCGCGGCTAGCGGGAGTAGTAGTCGAGCAGTACTTC

d_gene: TRBD1
v_gene: TRBV12-3/TRBV12-4
abundance: many
j_gene: TRBJ2-7
CDR3aa: CASSYGTGGYEQYF
CDR3nt: TGTGCCAGCAGTTATGGGACAGGGGGCTACGAGCAGTACTTC

d_gene: NA
v_gene: TRBV5-1
abundance: NA
j_gene: TRBJ1-2
CDR3aa: CASSLDRVRGYTF
CDR3nt: TGCGCCAGCAGCTTGGACAGGGTTCGTGGCTACACCTTC

d_gene: NA
v_gene: TRBV29-1
abundance: NA
j_gene: TRBJ2-5
CDR3aa: CSVDGQLQETQYF
CDR3nt: TGCAGCGTTGATGGGCAGCTCCAAGAGACCCAGTACTTC

d_gene: TRBD2
v_gene: TRBV20-1
abundance: many
j_gene: TRBJ2-7
CDR3aa: CSAPSGSASYEQYF
CDR3nt: TGCAGTGCGCCTAGCGGGAGCGCATCATACGAGCAGTACTTC

d_gene: NA
v_gene: TRBV28
abundance: few
j_gene: TRBJ1-1
CDR3aa: CASSGPVNTEAFF
CDR3nt: TGTGCCAGCAGTGGACCGGTGAACACTGAAGCTTTCTTT

d_gene: TRBD2
v_gene: TRBV20-1
abundance: NA
j_gene: TRBJ2-1
CDR3aa: CSAHPRLAGAYNEQFF
CDR3nt: TGCAGTGCCCACCCCCGACTAGCGGGAGCCTACAATGAGCAGTTCTTC

d_gene: NA
v_gene: TRBV15
abundance: few
j_gene: TRBJ2-1
CDR3aa: CATSRGQNPLAASYNEQFF
CDR3nt: TGTGCCACCAGCAGAGGTCAGAATCCTCTAGCCGCCTCCTACAATGAGCAGTTCTTC

d_gene: TRBD1
v_gene: TRBV5-3
abundance: NA
j_gene: TRBJ2-4
CDR3aa: CARSQNRDRGYLGTKNIQYF
CDR3nt: TGTGCCAGAAGCCAGAACCGGGACAGGGGGTATTTAGGAACCAAAAACATTCAGTACTTC

d_gene: TRBD1
v_gene: TRBV7-2
abundance: NA
j_gene: TRBJ2-4
CDR3aa: CASSLAGQGAGEQYF
CDR3nt: TGTGCCAGCAGCTTAGCGGGGCAGGGGGCAGGAGAGCAGTACTTC

d_gene: TRBD2
v_gene: TRBV6-5
abundance: NA
j_gene: TRBJ2-7
CDR3aa: CASSTGTSGYEQYF
CDR3nt: TGTGCCAGCAGTACCGGGACTAGCGGCTACGAGCAGTACTTC

d_gene: TRBD1
v_gene: TRBV9
abundance: NA
j_gene: TRBJ2-1
CDR3aa: CASSDRDSSSGEQFF
CDR3nt: TGTGCCAGCAGCGACCGGGACAGCTCGTCTGGTGAGCAGTTCTTC

d_gene: TRBD2
v_gene: TRBV5-1
abundance: NA
j_gene: TRBJ2-1
CDR3aa: CASSFRPLAGGYNEQFF
CDR3nt: TGCGCCAGCAGCTTTCGGCCACTAGCGGGGGGGTACAATGAGCAGTTCTTC

d_gene: TRBD1
v_gene: TRBV28
abundance: NA
j_gene: TRBJ2-7
CDR3aa: CASRDRGGHEQYF
CDR3nt: TGTGCCAGCAGAGACAGGGGCGGGCACGAGCAGTACTTC